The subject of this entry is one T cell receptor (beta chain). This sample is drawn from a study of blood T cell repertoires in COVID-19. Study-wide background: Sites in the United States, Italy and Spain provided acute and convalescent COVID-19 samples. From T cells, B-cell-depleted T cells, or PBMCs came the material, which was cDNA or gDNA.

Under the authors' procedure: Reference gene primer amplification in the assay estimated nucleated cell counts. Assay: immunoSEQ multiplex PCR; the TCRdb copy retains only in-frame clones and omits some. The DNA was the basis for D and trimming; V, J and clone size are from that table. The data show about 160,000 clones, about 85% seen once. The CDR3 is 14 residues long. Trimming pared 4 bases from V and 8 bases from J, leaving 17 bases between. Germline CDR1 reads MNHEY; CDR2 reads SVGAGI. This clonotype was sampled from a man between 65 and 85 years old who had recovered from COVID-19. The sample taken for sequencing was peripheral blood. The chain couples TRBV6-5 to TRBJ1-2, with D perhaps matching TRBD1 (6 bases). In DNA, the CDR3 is TGTGCCAGCAGTTCTCGCCTCAGGGGTCAGGGCTACACCTTC. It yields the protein CASSSRLRGQGYTF.